These 15 T cell receptor beta chains share one sample of origin, sequenced in a study of Graves' ophthalmopathy and Graves' hyperthyroidism. Investigators amplified TCR beta CDR3 regions from RNA transcripts. An opening RT-PCR round employed HTBI primers and preceded a second-round multiplex PCR. TCRdb redid the calling of the multiplex PCR reads with MiXCR, one entry per CDR3 protein. The table has about 740,000 distinct CDR3 sequences, approximately 40% seen once. The specimen sequenced was peripheral blood. All receptors derive from an adult man with Graves' ophthalmopathy.

Many counts were recorded for this clonotype. This chain connects TRBV7-9 to TRBJ2-5; 8 bases fit TRBD1. CDR1 SEHNR and CDR2 FQNEAQ come from the germline V gene (reference sequence). This CDR3 spans 17 amino acids. The trim removed 4 bases at V and 4 bases at J, leaving 14 bases unmatched. The CDR3 sequence is CASSSQKLRTGRETQYF. CDR3 DNA: TGTGCCAGCAGCTCACAAAAGCTTCGGACAGGGCGAGAGACCCAGTACTTC.

This clonotype was seen repeatedly, ten times or more. The gene calls are TRBV10-3 and TRBJ2-7; D not resolved. V was cut by 2 bases and J by 1 base, with 12 bases left in between. From germline, CDR1 is ENHRY and CDR2 SYGVKD. The CDR3 covers 15 residues. The CDR3 loop reads CAISEGLLNSYEQYF. As DNA, the CDR3 is TGTGCCATCAGTGAGGGGCTCCTAAATTCCTACGAGCAGTACTTC.

About this clonotype: Sequence at one end of the junction differs from germline and may be a read error. The chain carries TRBV15 and TRBJ1-1; D gene ambiguous. Germline V CDR1 and CDR2: LNHNV, YYDKDF (reference sequence). There are 14 residues in the CDR3. For the CDR3, the DNA is TGTGCCACCGGCAGAGATTTAATGGACACTGAAGCTTTCTTT. It yields the protein CATGRDLMDTEAFF.

The table lists this clonotype with a count of one. The rearrangement links TRBV25-1 to TRBJ2-2; 8 bases map to TRBD1. The CDR3 has 14 amino acids. Losses at the gene ends were 4 bases for V and 6 bases for J; bases not matched to a gene: 4. Germline loops: CDR1 MGHDK, CDR2 SYGVNS. The CDR3 protein is CASSVTGVPGELFF. CDR3 DNA sequence: TGTGCCAGCAGTGTGACAGGGGTGCCCGGGGAGCTGTTTTTT.

This clonotype appeared many times. The gene calls are TRBV2 and TRBJ1-5; D is unclear. Trimming removed 7 bases at V and 1 base at J, with 5 bases between. CDR1 SNHLY and CDR2 FYNNEI come from the germline V gene. The CDR3 consists of 12 residues. CDR3 region: CASKDSNQPQHF. CDR3 nucleotide sequence: TGTGCCAGCAAGGACAGCAATCAGCCCCAGCATTTT.

This clonotype was detected ten times or more. The junction and the germline gene differ at one end; a read error may be behind it. The chain links TRBV24-1 to TRBJ1-5; 9 bases are a match to TRBD1. CDR3 length equals 15 residues. CDR1 is KGHDR and CDR2 is SFDVKD in the germline V gene. In DNA form, the CDR3 reads TGTGCCAGCAGTGGGACAGGGTTGAGCAATCAGCCCCAGCATTTT. Translated: CASSGTGLSNQPQHF.

There are many counts of this clonotype. The V call is TRBV20-1, the J call TRBJ1-6; tentative D call: TRBD1 (6 bases). The germline V and J ends were trimmed by 6 bases and 14 bases, with 14 bases remaining between them. CDR3 length: 11 amino acids. Germline V CDR1 and CDR2: DFQATT, SNEGSKA (reference sequence). The CDR3 DNA reads TGCAGTGCCGACCTGGGGGGCACCCTCCACTTT. Its translation is CSADLGGTLHF.

The sample holds many counts of this clonotype. The gene calls are TRBV20-1 and TRBJ1-2, with 7 bases fitting TRBD1. The junction had 3 bases not matched to a gene; V was cut back by 1 base and J by 4 bases. Germline-derived CDR1 and CDR2 are DFQATT and SNEGSKA (reference sequence). The CDR3 is 13 amino acids. CDR3 sequence (DNA): TGCAGTGCTAGAGTGGCAGGGGGCTATGGCTACACCTTC. It is translated as CSARVAGGYGYTF.

This clonotype was picked up a small number of times. The CDR3 bases are TGCAGTGCTAGACCCGGGGCAGCGAACACTGAAGCTTTCTTT. This gives the protein CSARPGAANTEAFF. The V call is TRBV20-1, the J call TRBJ1-1; perhaps TRBD1 as D (5 bases). V lost 2 bases, J lost 1 base, and 11 bases lay in between. The CDR3 has 14 residues. The germline V gene has CDR1 DFQATT and CDR2 SNEGSKA (reference sequence).

The chain links TRBV7-9 to TRBJ2-6; 8 bases fit TRBD1. With V trimmed by 2 bases and J by 4 bases, 10 bases remained unmatched. The V gene's germline CDR1 is SEHNR and CDR2 FQNEAQ (reference sequence). The CDR3 spans 18 residues. The CDR3 here is CASSLPQGAGSGANVLTF. DNA of the CDR3: TGTGCCAGCAGCTTACCCCAGGGGGCTGGGTCCGGGGCCAACGTCCTGACTTTC.

Comment on this clonotype: A read error may produce the germline difference seen at one junction end. The rearrangement links TRBV2 to TRBJ2-5, with 14 bases identical to TRBD2. Germline V gives CDR1 SNHLY, CDR2 FYNNEI. The CDR3 loop spans 18 amino acids. The DNA of the CDR3 is TGTGCCTGCAGTGCTGCCGGGACTAGCGGGGGACACCAAGAGACCCAGTACTTC. Amino acid sequence: CACSAAGTSGGHQETQYF.

Many counts were recorded for this clonotype. The chain uses TRBV15 and TRBJ1-1; D not resolved. Trimming pared 0 bases from V and 6 bases from J, leaving 8 bases between. This CDR3 spans 13 amino acids. Germline V gene lookup returns CDR1 LNHNV and CDR2 YYDKDF (reference sequence). The DNA for the CDR3 is TGTGCCACCAGCAGAGATCGCCCTGCTGAAGCTTTCTTT. It encodes CATSRDRPAEAFF. The whole variable domain, remainder taken from reference TRBV15 and TRBJ1-1, is DAMVIQNPRYQVTQFGKPVTLSCSQTLNHNVMYWYQQKSSQAPKLLFHYYDKDFNNEADTPDNFQSRRPNTSFCFLDIRSPGLGDTAMYLCATSRDRPAEAFFGQGTRLTVV.

This clonotype showed up just a few times. V gene TRBV19 combines with J gene TRBJ1-2; possible D gene TRBD1, 5 bases. V lost 5 bases to trimming and J lost 7 bases, with 11 bases between them. This CDR3 has 12 amino acids. Germline V gene data show CDR1 as LNHDA and CDR2 as SQIVND (reference sequence). The CDR3 loop is CASSYQGGGYTF. CDR3 bases: TGTGCCAGTAGTTACCAGGGTGGTGGCTACACCTTC.

This clonotype was seen repeatedly, ten times or more. The V call is TRBV12-3 or TRBV12-4, the J call TRBJ2-6, with 7 bases lining up with TRBD2. The CDR3 totals 13 residues. V dropped 11 bases and J dropped 3; count of bases not matched to a gene: 4. CDR3 residues: CAGGRDGANVLTF. DNA for the CDR3: TGTGCCGGGGGGAGGGATGGGGCCAACGTCCTGACTTTC.

This clonotype was detected only once. V usage is TRBV3-1 and J usage is TRBJ1-1; tentative D call: TRBD1 (5 bases). The CDR3 contains 15 residues. CDR1 is LGHDT, CDR2 YNNKEL, per germline (reference sequence). Trimming pared 0 bases from V and 6 bases from J, leaving 14 bases between. CDR3 bases: TGTGCCAGCAGCCAAGATAGTAAGGGGAAAGCTGAAGCTTTCTTT. Protein: CASSQDSKGKAEAFF.